Shown below are 21 T cell receptor beta chains from a single sample sequenced in a study of vaccination and CD4 T cells after COVID-19. The time point: late sampling 161 to 241 days after vaccination in three convalescent patients. Noted treatment: roughly 10-day PBMC culture with coronavirus spike peptide pools or control peptides (ViraFEST assay). Oncomine TCR Beta short-read sequencing was applied to DNA from cultured CD4+ T cells. TCRdb passed the PCR reads through MiXCR, listing each CDR3 protein once. In the table there are around 18,000 distinct CDR3 sequences, over 50% of which are singletons. Their antigens are not known. The sequencing used CD4+ T cells from blood, cultured in vitro, collected about 7 months after SARS-CoV-2 vaccination. The receptor set was obtained from a human donor who had recovered from COVID-19.

In its sample, this clonotype was seen a few times. V gene TRBV6-5 combines with J gene TRBJ2-3; D gene unclear. V lost 0 bases, J lost 2 bases, and 6 bases lay in between. The CDR3 has 14 amino acids. Germline lookup yields CDR1 MNHEY and CDR2 SVGAGI. CDR3 sequence (DNA): TGTGCCAGCAGTTACTCGGGCGACACAGATACGCAGTATTTT. This sequence encodes CASSYSGDTDTQYF.

In this sample, this clonotype turned up a few times. The CDR3 loop is CSVNRDQGTEAFF. In DNA, the CDR3 is TGCAGTGTCAACAGGGATCAAGGCACTGAAGCTTTCTTT. The V gene is TRBV20-1, the J gene TRBJ1-1, with a tentative D call TRBD1 (6 bases). The CDR3 runs 13 residues. Deletions cut 7 bases from V and 4 bases from J, with 16 bases between. CDR1 and CDR2 from the germline V gene are DFQATT and SNEGSKA (reference sequence).

The chain is built from TRBV7-9 and TRBJ1-6; D is unclear. The V gene lost 3 bases and the J gene lost 2 bases, with 11 bases spanning the gap. Germline-derived CDR1 and CDR2 are SEHNR and FQNEAQ (reference sequence). The CDR3 is 16 residues long. The CDR3 DNA reads as TGTGCCAGCAGCTTGTACAAGGGAACCTATAATTCACCCCTCCACTTT. This encodes CASSLYKGTYNSPLHF.

The DNA for the CDR3 is TGTGCCAGCAGCTTTGCAGGGGCCTATGGCTACACCTTC. Its protein is CASSFAGAYGYTF. V is TRBV5-6 and J is TRBJ1-2; D might be TRBD1 (6 bases). CDR1 and CDR2 from the germline V gene are SGHDT and YYEEEE. The CDR3 is made up of 13 amino acids. Trimming removed 2 bases from V and 4 bases from J, with 9 bases in between.

The J gene is TRBJ1-6, the V gene TRBV4-1, with unresolved D. Germline V gives CDR1 MGHRA, CDR2 YSYEKL. This CDR3 spans 16 amino acids. V shed 0 bases and J shed 0 bases, with 6 bases lying between them. This CDR3 reads CASSQDSSSYNSPLHF. CDR3 sequence (DNA): TGCGCCAGCAGCCAAGACTCAAGCTCCTATAATTCACCCCTCCACTTT.

This sequence joins TRBV2 and TRBJ2-1; D is possibly TRBD2 (5 bases). Trimming stripped 1 base from V and 10 bases from J, with 11 bases between. The CDR3 contains 13 residues. Germline loops: CDR1 SNHLY, CDR2 FYNNEI. The CDR3 loop is CASSEVDYWEQFF. The DNA of the CDR3 is TGTGCCAGCAGTGAAGTCGACTATTGGGAGCAGTTCTTC.

By share of the sample, this clonotype is large. V and J are TRBV27 and TRBJ2-3; D uncertain. Germline V CDR1 and CDR2: MNHEY, SMNVEV (reference sequence). The CDR3 is made up of 15 amino acids. V lost 4 bases and J 1 base, leaving 12 bases between the germline ends. The DNA of the CDR3 is TGTGCCAGCAGTTATGGGCTATTAGGCACAGATACGCAGTATTTT. Translation gives CASSYGLLGTDTQYF.

V and J are TRBV20-1 and TRBJ2-7, with 11 bases that match TRBD2. This CDR3 is built from 13 residues. CDR1 DFQATT and CDR2 SNEGSKA come from the germline V gene (reference sequence). Trimming took 4 bases from V and 6 from J; bases not matched to a gene: 5. CDR3: CSAKGLAGLEQYF. The CDR3 DNA sequence: TGCAGTGCTAAAGGACTAGCGGGTCTCGAGCAGTACTTC.

This clonotype was recorded a few times. V gene TRBV7-2 combines with J gene TRBJ2-5, with D possibly being TRBD2 (7 bases). Between the trimmed V and J ends, which lost 4 bases and 2 bases, there was a span of 17 bases. This CDR3 is built from 16 residues. The germline gives CDR1 SGHTA, CDR2 FQGNSA. The CDR3 DNA follows: TGTGCCAGCAGCTACCAAGGGGGGAGGGGGCAAGAGACCCAGTACTTC. Protein sequence: CASSYQGGRGQETQYF.

In its sample, this clonotype was seen a few times. The chain couples TRBV20-1 to TRBJ2-1; 8 bases are a match to TRBD2. Germline values: CDR1 DFQATT, CDR2 SNEGSKA (reference sequence). CDR3 length equals 15 residues. The J segment lost 3 bases and the V segment lost 2 bases, leaving 6 bases of the junction unmatched. The CDR3 sequence: CSARSLLADYNEQFF. The CDR3 region has the DNA TGCAGTGCTAGATCTCTACTAGCGGACTACAATGAGCAGTTCTTC.

This clonotype is labeled medium-sized. J is TRBJ1-1 and V is TRBV7-3, with D uncertain. Germline CDR1 and CDR2: SGHTA and FQGTGA. The V end was cut by 5 bases, the J end by 7 bases, with 11 bases between. The CDR3 has 12 amino acids. This CDR3 reads CASSLDGLEAFF. The CDR3 DNA is TGTGCCAGCAGCCTGGACGGCCTTGAAGCTTTCTTT. Supplemented by reference TRBV7-3 and TRBJ1-1, the full variable domain reads GAGVSQTPSNKVTEKGKYVELRCDPISGHTALYWYRQSLGQGPEFLIYFQGTGAADDSGLPNDRFFAVRPEGSVSTLKIQRTERGDSAVYLCASSLDGLEAFFGQGTRLTVV.

As concerns this clonotype: At one boundary the junction diverges from the germline segment, which might be a read error. J is TRBJ1-4 and V is TRBV6-1; possibly TRBD1 for D (5 bases). From germline, CDR1 is MNHNS and CDR2 SASEGT. This CDR3 comprises 14 residues. The chain's CDR3 is CATSPGLGNEKLFF. CDR3 DNA sequence: TGTGCCACCAGTCCGGGGCTTGGTAATGAAAAACTGTTTTTT.

The genes are TRBV19 and TRBJ1-2, with a possible D match to TRBD1 (6 bases). V lost 6 bases to trimming and J lost 4 bases, with 18 bases between them. The CDR3 loop spans 15 amino acids. Germline loops: CDR1 LNHDA, CDR2 SQIVND (reference sequence). CDR3 loop: CASRTPGQGFYGYTF. The CDR3 bases are TGTGCCAGTAGAACTCCGGGACAAGGATTCTATGGCTACACCTTC.

With regard to this clonotype: Germline is not matched at one junction end, which may reflect a read error. The rearrangement links TRBV7-3 to TRBJ2-1; weak D call: TRBD2 (7 bases). Per germline, CDR1 SGHTA and CDR2 FQGTGA. The CDR3 loop spans 15 amino acids. CDR3 nucleotide sequence: TGTGCCAGCAGCTTAAAGGGGGGGGGCTACGATGAGCAGTTCTTC. Translating it yields CASSLKGGGYDEQFF.

This chain connects TRBV27 to TRBJ2-2; TRBD2 agrees at 7 bases. This CDR3 is built from 16 residues. The J segment lost 5 bases and the V segment lost 2 bases, leaving 8 bases of the junction unmatched. Germline V lookup: CDR1 MNHEY, CDR2 SMNVEV (reference sequence). CDR3 protein: CASSLRSREGTGELFF. The CDR3 bases are TGTGCCAGCAGTTTACGTAGCAGGGAGGGTACCGGGGAGCTGTTTTTT.

The sample holds a few counts of this clonotype. The chain has TRBV27 and TRBJ2-3; 10 bases match TRBD2. This CDR3 is 18 amino acids long. Trimming at V came to 6 bases and at J to 2 bases, leaving 14 bases not matched to a gene. Germline values: CDR1 MNHEY, CDR2 SMNVEV (reference sequence). The CDR3 here is CASRGASVAGGNTDTQYF. CDR3 coding DNA: TGTGCCAGCAGGGGGGCGTCTGTAGCGGGGGGCAACACAGATACGCAGTATTTT.

In its sample, this clonotype was seen once. This sequence joins TRBV6-2 or TRBV6-3 and TRBJ2-1, with TRBD2 matching over 7 bases. The CDR3 has 17 amino acids. Per the germline V gene, CDR1 is MNHEY and CDR2 is SVGEGT. With V trimmed by 0 bases and J by 5 bases, 10 bases remained unmatched. CDR3 residues: CASSYSPWTSPHNEQFF. In DNA form, the CDR3 reads TGTGCCAGCAGTTACTCACCCTGGACTAGTCCACACAATGAGCAGTTCTTC.

This chain uses TRBV6-2 or TRBV6-3 with TRBJ2-5; perhaps TRBD1 as D (6 bases). CDR3 length: 11 residues. CDR1 is MNHEY and CDR2 is SVGEGT in the germline V gene. Trimming stripped 3 bases from V and 10 bases from J, with 9 bases between. For the CDR3, the DNA is TGTGCCAGCAGTTATCTAGGGGGCCAGTACTTC. Its translation: CASSYLGGQYF.

This clonotype was detected only a few times. This chain connects TRBV20-1 to TRBJ1-5, with TRBD1 matching over 7 bases. Germline values: CDR1 DFQATT, CDR2 SNEGSKA (reference sequence). The CDR3 contains 15 residues. V was clipped by 4 bases and J by 6 bases; unmatched bases: 12. The CDR3 DNA sequence: TGCAGTGCTACCGGGACAGACGGGGGGGGTCAGCCCCAGCATTTT. Translated, it gives CSATGTDGGGQPQHF.

This chain connects TRBV12-3 or TRBV12-4 to TRBJ1-5, with 8 bases matching TRBD1. The CDR3 is made up of 13 amino acids. Losses at the gene ends were 6 bases for V and 7 bases for J; bases not matched to a gene: 5. The CDR3 sequence is CASRRQGRQPQHF. The CDR3 DNA sequence: TGTGCCAGCAGGAGACAGGGGCGCCAGCCCCAGCATTTT.

The chain links TRBV12-3 or TRBV12-4 to TRBJ2-5; 9 positions match TRBD2. V was clipped by 3 bases and J by 5 bases; unmatched bases: 10. The CDR3 runs 16 residues. Written as DNA, the CDR3 is TGTGCCAGCAGTTTTGGCCCTGCGGGGGGGCAGGAGACCCAGTACTTC. Translated, it gives CASSFGPAGGQETQYF.